The 5 T cell receptor beta chains below all came from one sample that was sequenced in a study of blood T cells in healthy people across ages. Alongside a J-beta primer mix, a sample-barcoded 5' primer served in a second PCR lasting 7 to 11 cycles. TCRdb re-derived calls from the 5' RACE reads in MiXCR, one entry per CDR3 protein. The sample lists about 640,000 distinct CDR3 sequences, about 30% occurring once. The sequenced sample consisted of blood. Receptors were obtained from an elderly woman in good health.

This clonotype was observed at least ten times. The genes are TRBV6-5 and TRBJ2-3; 9 bases are shared with TRBD1. The V gene's germline CDR1 is MNHEY and CDR2 SVGAGI. The trim removed 6 bases at V and 5 bases at J, leaving 9 bases unmatched. The CDR3 totals 15 residues. The CDR3 protein is CASRGTGRSVDTQYF. CDR3 bases: TGTGCCAGCAGGGGGACAGGGAGATCGGTAGATACGCAGTATTTT.

This clonotype was found a few times. The V call is TRBV28, the J call TRBJ2-7, with a tentative D call TRBD2 (6 bases). The length of the CDR3 is 14 residues. Trimming removed 6 bases at V and 10 bases at J, with 22 bases between. CDR1 is MDHEN, CDR2 SYDVKM, per germline. CDR3: CASSPLGGQEAQYF. CDR3 bases: TGTGCCAGCAGCCCTCTCGGGGGTCAAGAGGCCCAGTACTTC.

Regarding this clonotype: Relative to the germline gene, one junction end is altered; a read error may explain this. CDR3 coding DNA: TGCAGTGTCAGGGACAGGGAAAGTTCACCCCCCCACTTT. Encoded protein: CSVRDRESSPPHF. The rearrangement joins TRBV20-1 to TRBJ1-6, with TRBD1 matching over 9 bases. Germline V CDR1 and CDR2: DFQATT, SNEGSKA (reference sequence). The CDR3 covers 13 residues.

This clonotype was picked up many times. The chain has TRBV3-1 and TRBJ2-6, with 7 bases that match TRBD1. V was pared by 6 bases and J by 0 bases, with 8 bases of the junction left unmatched. Germline V gene sequence: CDR1 LGHDT, CDR2 YNNKEL (reference sequence). This CDR3 spans 17 amino acids. The CDR3 reads CASSPSGTASGANVLTF. CDR3 in DNA: TGTGCCAGCAGTCCATCCGGGACAGCCTCTGGGGCCAACGTCCTGACTTTC.

The chain combines TRBV30 with TRBJ1-5, with 7 bases fitting TRBD1. CDR3 size: 15 residues. Germline V gene sequence: CDR1 GTSNPN, CDR2 SVGIG (reference sequence). V lost 3 bases, J lost 3 bases, and 8 bases stayed unmatched. The CDR3 spells CAWSLGDSLNQPQHF. CDR3 DNA sequence: TGTGCCTGGAGCCTCGGGGACAGTCTCAATCAGCCCCAGCATTTT.